The sample holds many counts of the clone carrying this TCR beta chain. Antigen: not known. This sample was included in a study of CD8 T cells in ankylosing spondylitis. Libraries for TCR beta were made by quantitative 5'-RACE with molecular barcodes. MiXCR, run by TCRdb on the 5' RACE reads, gives a single entry per CDR3 protein. The data hold fewer than 200,000 distinct CDR3 sequences, with roughly 18% observed a single time. Notes on the study in general: It appeared that ankylosing spondylitis blood was characterized by a TCR beta motif of about 8 highly homologous variants.

Sequences were obtained from blood, either unsorted or a sorted T cell fraction (not recorded which). The source of this sequence is a male donor aged 10-35 years with ankylosing spondylitis or in good health (not recorded which).

CDR3 sequence reads: CASSSEYTGELFF. Here the CDR3 DNA reads TGTGCCAGCAGTTCGGAGTACACCGGGGAGCTGTTTTTT. The chain employs TRBV12-3 or TRBV12-4 and TRBJ2-2; no clear D. Trimming removed 4 bases from V and 3 bases from J, with 6 bases in between. The CDR3 totals 13 residues.